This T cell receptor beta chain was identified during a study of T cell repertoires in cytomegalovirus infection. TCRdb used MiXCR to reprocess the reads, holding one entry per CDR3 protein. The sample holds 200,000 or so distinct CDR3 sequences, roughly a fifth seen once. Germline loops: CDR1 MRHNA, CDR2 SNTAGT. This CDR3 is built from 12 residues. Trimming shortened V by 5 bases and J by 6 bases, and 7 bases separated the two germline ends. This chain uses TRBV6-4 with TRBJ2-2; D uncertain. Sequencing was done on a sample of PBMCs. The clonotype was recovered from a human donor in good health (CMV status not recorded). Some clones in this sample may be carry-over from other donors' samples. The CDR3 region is CASSSSPGELFF. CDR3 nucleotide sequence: TGTGCCAGCAGTAGCAGCCCCGGGGAGCTGTTTTTT.